The rows below give T cell receptor beta chains drawn from one sample of a study of a mutant IDH1 vaccine in newly diagnosed glioma. Sequencing used immunoSEQ multiplex PCR; TCRdb keeps in-frame clones, though not all of them. Of 70,000 or so clones listed, 85% to 90% were seen once; the top ten hold 1.5% to 2.5%. These receptors have no identified antigens. The sequencing here drew on PBMCs, taken from a glioma patient whose treatment included an IDH1 peptide vaccine. The receptors were sampled from a man aged 30 to 39 with glioma. Each CDR3 is given with its conserved first and last residue. The order of the fields is V gene, D gene, J gene, CDR3 protein. The D gene is left open where the match is weak.

V gene: TRBV29-1; D gene: -; J gene: TRBJ2-3; CDR3 protein: CSVEAALEAQYF
V gene: TRBV7-9; D gene: -; J gene: TRBJ2-7; CDR3 protein: CASSSRAYEQYF
V gene: TRBV14; D gene: -; J gene: TRBJ2-3; CDR3 protein: CASSSGDTQYF
V gene: TRBV18; D gene: -; J gene: TRBJ2-2; CDR3 protein: CASSPRNQVNTGELFF
V gene: TRBV2; D gene: -; J gene: TRBJ2-1; CDR3 protein: CASTELFTRGEQFF
V gene: TRBV28; D gene: -; J gene: TRBJ2-7; CDR3 protein: CASSLWPRVGHSYEQYF
V gene: TRBV19; D gene: -; J gene: TRBJ2-7; CDR3 protein: CASSIDLGEQYF
V gene: TRBV7-8; D gene: -; J gene: TRBJ2-1; CDR3 protein: CASSRRRGRMLNEQFF
V gene: TRBV5-4; D gene: -; J gene: TRBJ2-7; CDR3 protein: CASSRWGRRSYEQYF
V gene: TRBV18; D gene: TRBD1; J gene: TRBJ2-5; CDR3 protein: CASSPPGGFQETQYF
V gene: TRBV30; D gene: -; J gene: TRBJ1-5; CDR3 protein: CAWSVRENQPQHF
V gene: TRBV10-3; D gene: -; J gene: TRBJ2-5; CDR3 protein: CAISEAGSETQYF
V gene: TRBV28; D gene: TRBD1; J gene: TRBJ1-1; CDR3 protein: CASRPGGGSTEAFF
V gene: TRBV7-2; D gene: -; J gene: TRBJ2-7; CDR3 protein: CASSLAVDLYEQYF
V gene: TRBV6-1; D gene: -; J gene: TRBJ1-2; CDR3 protein: CASSEGLFYGYTF
V gene: TRBV5-1; D gene: TRBD1; J gene: TRBJ1-2; CDR3 protein: CASSLGGGTGDGYTF
V gene: TRBV7-2; D gene: -; J gene: TRBJ2-5; CDR3 protein: CASSAGTGKVETQYF
V gene: TRBV2; D gene: -; J gene: TRBJ1-3; CDR3 protein: CASRLENTIYF
V gene: TRBV6-6; D gene: TRBD2; J gene: TRBJ2-3; CDR3 protein: CASSQWRGVSTDTQYF
V gene: TRBV19; D gene: TRBD2; J gene: TRBJ2-7; CDR3 protein: CASSPGLAGGFSYEQYF
V gene: TRBV9; D gene: TRBD2; J gene: TRBJ2-1; CDR3 protein: CASKQGGGSSNEQFF